This TCR beta chain was recovered during a study of response to subunit inactivated influenza vaccine. Germline loops: CDR1 LGHNA, CDR2 YNFKEQ. V lost 0 bases and J 5 bases, leaving 19 bases between the germline ends. The CDR3 is 17 amino acids. A note on this clonotype: Its antigen is currently unknown.

Each CDR3 protein is one row after TCRdb ran MiXCR on the RT-PCR reads. The sample includes about half a million distinct CDR3 sequences, about 25% of them seen just once. Study results and limitations: It was the authors' suggestion that each seasonal influenza vaccination recruits few new T cells.

This rearrangement joins TRBV4-2 to TRBJ2-5, with D possibly TRBD2 on 7 matching bases. This clonotype was sampled from a man in his fifties or sixties who received an inactivated influenza vaccine. Sequenced here: CD4+ T cells sorted from PBMCs, sampled more than 4 days after vaccination. CDR3 protein: CASSQDQARTGGETQYF. Written as DNA, the CDR3 is TGTGCCAGCAGCCAAGATCAGGCCCGCACGGGGGGCGAGACCCAGTACTTC.